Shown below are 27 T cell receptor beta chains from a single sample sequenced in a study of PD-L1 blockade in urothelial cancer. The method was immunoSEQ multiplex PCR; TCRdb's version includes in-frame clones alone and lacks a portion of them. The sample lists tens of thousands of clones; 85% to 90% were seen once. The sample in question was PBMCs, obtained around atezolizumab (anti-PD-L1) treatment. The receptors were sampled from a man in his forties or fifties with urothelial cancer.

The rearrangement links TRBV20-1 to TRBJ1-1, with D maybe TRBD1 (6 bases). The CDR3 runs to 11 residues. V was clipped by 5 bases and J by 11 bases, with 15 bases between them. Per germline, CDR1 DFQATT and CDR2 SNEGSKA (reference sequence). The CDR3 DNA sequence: TGCAGTGCTCGCCGGGACATAATGGCTTTCTTT. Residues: CSARRDIMAFF.

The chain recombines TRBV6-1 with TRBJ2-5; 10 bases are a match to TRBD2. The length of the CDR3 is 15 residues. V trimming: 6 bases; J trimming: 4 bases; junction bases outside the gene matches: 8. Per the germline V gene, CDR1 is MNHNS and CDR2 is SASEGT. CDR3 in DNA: TGTGCCAGCAGCCTAAGGAGCGGGAGGGGAGAGACCCAGTACTTC. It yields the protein CASSLRSGRGETQYF.

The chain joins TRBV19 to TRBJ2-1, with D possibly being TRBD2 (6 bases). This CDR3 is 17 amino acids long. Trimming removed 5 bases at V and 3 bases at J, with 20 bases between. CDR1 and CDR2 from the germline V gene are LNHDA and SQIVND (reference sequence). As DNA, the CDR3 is TGTGCCAGTAGTGCCATCAAGCGAGCGGGTTACTACAATGAGCAGTTCTTC. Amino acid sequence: CASSAIKRAGYYNEQFF.

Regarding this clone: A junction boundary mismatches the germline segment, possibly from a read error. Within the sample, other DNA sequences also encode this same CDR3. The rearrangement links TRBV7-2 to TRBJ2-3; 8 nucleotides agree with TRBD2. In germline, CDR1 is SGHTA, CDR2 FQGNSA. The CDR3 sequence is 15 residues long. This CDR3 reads CASSLGPGRGDTQYF. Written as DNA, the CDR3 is TGTGCTAGCAGCTTAGGACCCGGGAGGGGAGATACGCAGTATTTT.

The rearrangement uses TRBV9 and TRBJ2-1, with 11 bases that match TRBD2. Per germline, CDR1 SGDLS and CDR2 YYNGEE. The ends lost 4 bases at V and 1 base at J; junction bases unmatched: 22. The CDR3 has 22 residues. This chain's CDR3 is CASSPKGRGSGRARESYNEQFF. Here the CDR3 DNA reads TGTGCCAGCAGCCCAAAGGGTCGCGGTAGCGGGAGGGCGAGGGAGTCCTACAATGAGCAGTTCTTC.

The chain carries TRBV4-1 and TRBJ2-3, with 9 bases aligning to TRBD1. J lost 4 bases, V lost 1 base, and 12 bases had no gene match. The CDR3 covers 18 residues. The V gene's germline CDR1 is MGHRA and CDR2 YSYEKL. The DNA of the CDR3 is TGCGCCAGCAGCCAAGTAGAGGGGGGGACAGGGCACGCAGATACGCAGTATTTT. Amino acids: CASSQVEGGTGHADTQYF.

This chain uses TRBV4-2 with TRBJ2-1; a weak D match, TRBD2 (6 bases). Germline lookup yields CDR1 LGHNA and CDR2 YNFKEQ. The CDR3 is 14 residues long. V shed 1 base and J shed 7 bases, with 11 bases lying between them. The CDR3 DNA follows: TGTGCCAGCAGCCAAGCCGGAGGAGGGAATGAGCAGTTCTTC. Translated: CASSQAGGGNEQFF.

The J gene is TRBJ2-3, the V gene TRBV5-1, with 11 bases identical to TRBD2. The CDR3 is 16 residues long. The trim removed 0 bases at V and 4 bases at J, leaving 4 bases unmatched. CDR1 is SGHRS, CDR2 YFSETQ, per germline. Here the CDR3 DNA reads TGCGCCAGCAGCTTGGGTGGGACTAGCGGAGCAGATACGCAGTATTTT. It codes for CASSLGGTSGADTQYF.

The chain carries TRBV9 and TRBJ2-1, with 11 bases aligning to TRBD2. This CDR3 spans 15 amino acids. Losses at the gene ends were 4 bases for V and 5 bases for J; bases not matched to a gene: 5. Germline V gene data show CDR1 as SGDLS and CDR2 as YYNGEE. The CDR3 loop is CASSTRTSGHNEQFF. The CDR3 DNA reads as TGTGCCAGCAGCACCCGGACTAGCGGGCACAATGAGCAGTTCTTC.

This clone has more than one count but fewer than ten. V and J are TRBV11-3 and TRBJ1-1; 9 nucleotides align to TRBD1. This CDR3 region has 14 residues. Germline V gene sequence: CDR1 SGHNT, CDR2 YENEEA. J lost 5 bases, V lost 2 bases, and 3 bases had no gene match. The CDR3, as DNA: TGTGCCAGCAGCTTAATGGGACAGGGTACTGAAGCTTTCTTT. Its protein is CASSLMGQGTEAFF.

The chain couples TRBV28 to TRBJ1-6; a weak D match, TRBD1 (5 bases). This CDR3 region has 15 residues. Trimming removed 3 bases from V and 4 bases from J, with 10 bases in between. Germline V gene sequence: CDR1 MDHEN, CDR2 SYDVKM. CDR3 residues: CASSFPGGYNSPLHF. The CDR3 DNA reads TGTGCCAGCAGTTTTCCCGGGGGGTATAATTCACCCCTCCACTTT.

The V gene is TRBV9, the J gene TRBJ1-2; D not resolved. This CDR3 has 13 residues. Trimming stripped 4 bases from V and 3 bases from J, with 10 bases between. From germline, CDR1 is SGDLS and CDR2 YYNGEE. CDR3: CASSPTEDYGYTF. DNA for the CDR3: TGTGCCAGCAGCCCGACCGAGGACTATGGCTACACCTTC. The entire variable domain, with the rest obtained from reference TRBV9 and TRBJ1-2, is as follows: DSGVTQTPKHLITATGQRVTLRCSPRSGDLSVYWYQQSLDQGLQFLIQYYNGEERAKGNILERFSAQQFPDLHSELNLSSLELGDSALYFCASSPTEDYGYTFGSGTRLTVV.

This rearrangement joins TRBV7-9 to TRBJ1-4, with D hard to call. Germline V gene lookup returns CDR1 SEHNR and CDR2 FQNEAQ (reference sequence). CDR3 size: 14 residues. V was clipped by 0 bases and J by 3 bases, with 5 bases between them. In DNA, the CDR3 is TGTGCCAGCAGCTTAGCGGGCGCTAATGAAAAACTGTTTTTT. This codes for CASSLAGANEKLFF.

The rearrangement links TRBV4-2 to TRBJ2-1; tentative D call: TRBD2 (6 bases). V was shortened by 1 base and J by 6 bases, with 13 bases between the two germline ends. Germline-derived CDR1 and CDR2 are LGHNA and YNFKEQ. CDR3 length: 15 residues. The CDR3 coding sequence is TGTGCCAGCAGCCAAGGGGCCCAGCGGGCCAATGAGCAGTTCTTC. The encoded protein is CASSQGAQRANEQFF.

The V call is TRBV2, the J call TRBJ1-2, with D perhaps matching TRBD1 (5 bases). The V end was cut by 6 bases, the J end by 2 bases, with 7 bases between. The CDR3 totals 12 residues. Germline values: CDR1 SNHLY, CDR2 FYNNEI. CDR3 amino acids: CASRGENYGYTF. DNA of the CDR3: TGTGCCAGCAGAGGGGAAAACTATGGCTACACCTTC.

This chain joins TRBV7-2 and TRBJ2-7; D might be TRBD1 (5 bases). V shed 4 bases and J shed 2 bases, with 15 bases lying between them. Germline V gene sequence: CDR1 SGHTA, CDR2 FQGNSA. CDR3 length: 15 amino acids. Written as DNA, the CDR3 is TGTGCCAGCAGCTCCCTAGGGGTGGGGACCTACGAGCAGTACTTC. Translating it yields CASSSLGVGTYEQYF.

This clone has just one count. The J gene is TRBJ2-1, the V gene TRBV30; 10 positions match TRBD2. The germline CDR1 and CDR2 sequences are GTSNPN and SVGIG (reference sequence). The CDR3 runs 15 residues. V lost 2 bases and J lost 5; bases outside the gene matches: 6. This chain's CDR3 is CAWSRETSGNNEQFF. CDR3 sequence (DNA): TGTGCCTGGAGTAGGGAAACTAGCGGGAACAATGAGCAGTTCTTC.

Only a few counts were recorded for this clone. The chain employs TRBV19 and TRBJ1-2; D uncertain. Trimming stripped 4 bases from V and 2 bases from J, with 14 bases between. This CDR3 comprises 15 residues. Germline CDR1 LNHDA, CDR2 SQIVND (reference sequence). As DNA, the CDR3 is TGTGCCAGTAGTACCGATTCCAGTGTAAACTATGGCTACACCTTC. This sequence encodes CASSTDSSVNYGYTF.

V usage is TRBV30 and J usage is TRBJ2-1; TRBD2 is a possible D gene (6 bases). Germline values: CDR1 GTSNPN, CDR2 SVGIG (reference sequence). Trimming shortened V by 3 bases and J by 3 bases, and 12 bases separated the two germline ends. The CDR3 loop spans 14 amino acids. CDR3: CAWSAGTRYNEQFF. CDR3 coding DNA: TGTGCCTGGAGCGCCGGGACTCGCTACAATGAGCAGTTCTTC.

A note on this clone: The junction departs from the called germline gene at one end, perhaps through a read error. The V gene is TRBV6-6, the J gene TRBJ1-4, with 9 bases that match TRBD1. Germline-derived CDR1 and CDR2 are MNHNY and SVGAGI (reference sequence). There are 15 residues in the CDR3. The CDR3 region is CASSYSDRGNGKLFF. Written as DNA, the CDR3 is TGTGCCAGCAGTTACTCGGACAGGGGAAATGGAAAACTGTTTTTT.

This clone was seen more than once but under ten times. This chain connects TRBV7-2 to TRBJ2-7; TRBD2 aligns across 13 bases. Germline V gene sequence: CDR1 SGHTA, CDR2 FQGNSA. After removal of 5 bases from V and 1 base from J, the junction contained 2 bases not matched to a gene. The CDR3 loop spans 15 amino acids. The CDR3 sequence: CASSPTSGGSYEQYF. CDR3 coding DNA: TGTGCCAGCAGCCCGACTAGCGGGGGGTCCTACGAGCAGTACTTC.

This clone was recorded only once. This CDR3 reads CASSRTGGTYEQYF. The CDR3 DNA reads TGTGCCAGCAGTCGCACAGGGGGGACCTACGAGCAGTACTTC. This chain connects TRBV27 to TRBJ2-7, with TRBD1 matching over 8 bases. The CDR3 has 14 residues. The germline V gene has CDR1 MNHEY and CDR2 SMNVEV (reference sequence). V dropped 5 bases and J dropped 2; count of bases not matched to a gene: 5.

The DNA of the CDR3 is TGTGCCAGCAGCCCTCCGGCGGGAGCCTACGAGCAGTACTTC. It translates to CASSPPAGAYEQYF. The V and J genes are TRBV21-1 and TRBJ2-7; the DNA was not compared with TRBD2, the D call given in the table. TRBV21-1 is noted as a pseudogene. The CDR3 extends over 14 amino acids.

This CDR3 reads CASSRSGGTGGRPQHF. Here the CDR3 DNA reads TGTGCCAGCAGTCGTTCGGGGGGGACAGGGGGCAGGCCCCAGCATTTT. This rearrangement joins TRBV7-2 to TRBJ1-5; TRBD1 agrees at 12 bases. CDR1 is SGHTA and CDR2 is FQGNSA in the germline V gene. This CDR3 is 16 amino acids long. V shed 6 bases, J shed 9 bases, and the junction held 12 bases outside the gene matches.

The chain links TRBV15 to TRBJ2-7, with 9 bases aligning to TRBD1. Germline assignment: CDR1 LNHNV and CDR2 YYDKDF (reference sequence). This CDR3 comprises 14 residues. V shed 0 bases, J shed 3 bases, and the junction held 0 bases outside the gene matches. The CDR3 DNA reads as TGTGCCACCAGCAGAGAGACAGGGGGCTACGAGCAGTACTTC. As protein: CATSRETGGYEQYF.

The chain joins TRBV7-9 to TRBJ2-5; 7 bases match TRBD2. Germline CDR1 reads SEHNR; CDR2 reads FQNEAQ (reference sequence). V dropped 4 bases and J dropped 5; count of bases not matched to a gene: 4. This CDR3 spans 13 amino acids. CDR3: CASSSVGGETQYF. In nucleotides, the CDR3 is TGTGCCAGCAGCTCGGTCGGGGGGGAGACCCAGTACTTC.

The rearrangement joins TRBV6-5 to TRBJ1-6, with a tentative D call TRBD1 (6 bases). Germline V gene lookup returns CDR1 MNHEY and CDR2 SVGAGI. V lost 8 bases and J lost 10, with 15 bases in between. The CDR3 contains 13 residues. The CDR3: CASSPGVLSPLHF. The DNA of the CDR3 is TGTGCCAGCTCCCCAGGGGTACTATCACCCCTCCACTTT.